This T cell receptor beta chain came from a study of tumor-infiltrating lymphocytes in localized non-small cell lung cancer (dated by TCRdb to the early 2020s). With regard to the full study: Several histologies were represented in the cohort, which also included both smokers and never-smokers as well as patients whose samples were collected after neoadjuvant chemotherapy. The paired tumor versus uninvolved lung comparison of immunoSEQ T-cell fraction included some 50 patients. Each patient provided resected tumor tissue plus uninvolved lung tissue from the same patient, with the uninvolved lung tissue described as non-adjacent to the tumor. Flow cytometry, multiplex immunofluorescence, RNA-seq, exome sequencing and proteomics were applied to the same patients as TCR sequencing, which was one of several integrated assays. In total, the ICON cohort consisted of over a hundred surgical patients with localized non-small cell lung cancer who had their tumors resected.

Trimming takes 7 bases off V and 0 bases off J; junction bases not matched to a gene: 5. The CDR3 has 14 amino acids, counting the end cysteine and phenylalanine. This entry keeps only the CDR3 DNA: 42 bases, framed from base 1. As encoded in the germline V gene, CDR1 is MNHEY while CDR2 is SVGAGI. This clone was seen at least ten times. The target of this receptor is not known. Per-base quality was not reported, and no clone a single base away is much larger than it. The paper's findings and limits, for the study overall: Since assay coverage differed from patient to patient depending on how much tissue was available, TCR sequencing was done for only a subset of the cohort. No association of tumor T-cell fraction from TCR sequencing with recurrence-free survival was found (p = 0.61). Because different pieces of the same tissue were used for different assays, technical variation could not be separated from intratumor heterogeneity. In line with immunofluorescence CD3 counts, TCRbeta sequencing supported higher T cell infiltration in tumors compared with uninvolved lung tissue. The TCR-derived T-cell fraction showed no difference between the flow cytometry-defined immunotypes IM1 (good prognosis) and IM2 (poor prognosis).

The T-cell fraction in tumor and uninvolved lung tissue was provided by TCR sequencing with the immunoSEQ assay. The paper's data handling went like this. In the survival analysis, patients were divided into a high T-cell fraction group (upper tertile) and a low T-cell fraction group (lower two tertiles), and the two groups were compared using a log-rank test. A signed-rank test was used to check for differences in T-cell fraction between paired tumor and uninvolved lung. The table comes from immuneACCESS by way of TCRdb, which keeps in-frame sequences with V and J called. Part of the clones is missing from these tables; in studies checked, under half for an unresolved V gene and the rest for unknown reasons. V, J and clone size reflect that table, while D and trimming were determined from the DNA. The table for this sample lists around 17,000 clones; roughly 40% of them were counted only once. 15% to 20% of the sample is in the top ten clones.

The first patient joined ICON in April 2016, and enrollment wrapped up when the last patient was enrolled in September 2018. A subcohort of approximately 80 patients provided fresh tumor and matched uninvolved tissue for in-depth immune analyses, with TCR sequencing among those analyses. No cell sorting was done, and TCR sequencing was instead run on DNA isolated from bulk tissue. This receptor was identified in a human donor with non-small cell lung cancer. The sequence links TRBV6-5 to TRBJ1-1, and TRBD1 matches 7 of the central bases. The sample taken for sequencing was lung tumor tissue. Here the CDR3 is given as CASNPDRLNTEAFF. The DNA sequence is given as TGTGCCAGCAACCCGGACAGGCTGAACACTGAAGCTTTCTTT.